This T cell receptor (beta chain) is from a study of blood T cell repertoires in COVID-19. For the study at large: Acute-phase and convalescent COVID-19 samples originated in the United States, Italy and Spain.

Clones were read by immunoSEQ multiplex PCR, and TCRdb kept only the in-frame ones, dropping some. The sample has about 64,000 clones; 88% are singletons. Unmatched junction bases numbered 5, after V lost 6 bases and J lost 7 bases. Germline V gene data show CDR1 as MNHEY and CDR2 as SVGAGI. The CDR3 runs to 13 residues. V and J are TRBV6-5 and TRBJ1-2, with 10 bases matching TRBD1. Sequences were obtained from peripheral blood. The TCR was taken from a woman aged 55-69 years with COVID-19, enrolled during active disease. Here the CDR3 reads CASRWDRGGGYTF. In nucleotides, the CDR3 is TGTGCCAGCAGGTGGGACAGGGGAGGTGGCTACACCTTC.